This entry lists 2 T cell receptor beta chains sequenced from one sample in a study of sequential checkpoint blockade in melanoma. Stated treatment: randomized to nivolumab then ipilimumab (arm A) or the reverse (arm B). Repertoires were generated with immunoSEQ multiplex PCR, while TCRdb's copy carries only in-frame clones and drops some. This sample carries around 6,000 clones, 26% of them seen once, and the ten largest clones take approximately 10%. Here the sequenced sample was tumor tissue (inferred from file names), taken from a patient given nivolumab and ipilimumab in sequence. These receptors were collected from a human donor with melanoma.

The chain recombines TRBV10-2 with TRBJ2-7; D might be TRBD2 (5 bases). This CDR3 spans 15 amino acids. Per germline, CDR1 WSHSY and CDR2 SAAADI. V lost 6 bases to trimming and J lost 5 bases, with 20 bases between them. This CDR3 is CASRDRGVLTHEQYF. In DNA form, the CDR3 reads TGCGCCAGCAGGGATCGGGGTGTCCTGACCCACGAGCAGTACTTC.

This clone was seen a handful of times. This CDR3 reads CASSYSTRNEAFF. The CDR3 coding sequence is TGTGCCAGCAGTTACTCGACACGGAATGAAGCTTTCTTT. The chain uses TRBV6-8 and TRBJ1-1; no reliable D call. The germline V and J ends were trimmed by 0 bases and 7 bases, with 9 bases remaining between them. The CDR3 loop spans 13 amino acids. Per germline, CDR1 MNHGY and CDR2 SAAAGT.